A selection of T cell receptor beta chains follows, all from one sample in a study of blood T cell repertoires in COVID-19. Assay: immunoSEQ multiplex PCR; the TCRdb copy retains only in-frame clones and omits some. Here the sample spans approximately 250,000 clones, about 88% being singletons. Sequenced input: peripheral blood. These receptors came from a man between 18 and 29 years old with active or convalescent COVID-19. Each CDR3 is given with its conserved first and last residue. A D gene is named only where the DNA matches it firmly. The size field is filled for only some rows; it gives once, few, many or a size class.

D gene,V gene,J gene,clone size,CDR3 protein,CDR3 DNA
NA,TRBV5-6,TRBJ1-2,NA,CASSLAVSPGWGYTF,TGTGCCAGCAGCTTGGCCGTGTCCCCCGGTTGGGGCTACACCTTC
NA,TRBV24-1,TRBJ2-1,NA,CATSGGGRAYNEQFF,TGTGCCACCAGTGGGGGGGGCAGGGCCTACAATGAGCAGTTCTTC
NA,TRBV28,TRBJ2-7,NA,CASSLRRGTYEQYF,TGTGCCAGCAGTTTAAGGCGGGGCACCTACGAGCAGTACTTC
NA,TRBV12-5,TRBJ1-3,NA,CASGLMVSGGSGNTIYF,TGTGCTAGTGGTTTGATGGTCTCGGGGGGCTCTGGAAACACCATATATTTT
TRBD1,TRBV13,TRBJ1-1,once,CASSDRVTEAFF,TGTGCCAGCAGCGACAGGGTTACTGAAGCTTTCTTT
NA,TRBV7-2,TRBJ1-2,NA,CASSVLSMLYGYTF,TGTGCCAGCAGCGTACTGAGTATGCTTTATGGCTACACCTTC
NA,TRBV6-5,TRBJ1-1,once,CASSYLGGKRNTEAFF,TGTGCCAGCAGTTACCTTGGGGGCAAAAGGAACACTGAAGCTTTCTTT
NA,TRBV5-4,TRBJ2-2,few,CASSLETRNTGELFF,TGTGCCAGCAGCTTGGAGACTAGGAACACCGGGGAGCTGTTTTTT
NA,TRBV27,TRBJ1-6,NA,CASSLSVQGLVAPLHF,TGTGCCAGCAGTTTATCGGTGCAGGGCTTAGTTGCTCCCCTCCACTTT
NA,TRBV5-6,TRBJ1-6,NA,CASSLVVGSSYNSPLHF,TGTGCCAGCAGCTTGGTTGTTGGGAGCTCCTATAATTCACCCCTCCACTTT
TRBD2,TRBV2,TRBJ2-7,NA,CASREGTSGNHYEQYF,TGTGCCAGCAGGGAAGGGACTAGCGGGAACCACTACGAGCAGTACTTC
TRBD2,TRBV2,TRBJ2-5,NA,CASRGRREETQYF,TGTGCCAGCAGGGGGAGGCGGGAGGAGACCCAGTACTTC
TRBD2,TRBV2,TRBJ2-5,NA,CASRKTSGLQETQYF,TGTGCCAGCAGGAAGACTAGCGGACTCCAAGAGACCCAGTACTTC
NA,TRBV7-2,TRBJ1-1,NA,CASSLDSGGIGTEAFF,TGTGCCAGCAGCTTGGATTCGGGGGGAATAGGCACTGAAGCTTTCTTT
TRBD2,TRBV14,TRBJ2-5,NA,CASSQTLADEETQYF,TGTGCCAGCAGCCAAACGCTAGCGGATGAAGAGACCCAGTACTTC
NA,TRBV6-5,TRBJ2-5,NA,CASSSGTPVGETQYF,TGTGCCAGCAGTTCCGGGACACCCGTCGGGGAGACCCAGTACTTC
TRBD2,TRBV14,TRBJ2-7,NA,CASSPLWGGGSYEQYF,TGTGCCAGCAGCCCCCTCTGGGGCGGGGGCTCCTACGAGCAGTACTTC
NA,TRBV5-1,TRBJ2-5,NA,CASSLKPPEETQYF,TGCGCCAGCAGCTTGAAACCTCCAGAAGAGACCCAGTACTTC
NA,TRBV6-5,TRBJ1-3,NA,CASSYSKRISGNTIYF,TGTGCCAGCAGTTACTCGAAGAGAATCTCTGGAAACACCATATATTTT
NA,TRBV7-7,TRBJ2-5,NA,CASSLEGTGTETQYF,TGTGCCAGCAGCTTAGAGGGCACAGGGACGGAGACCCAGTACTTC
TRBD1,TRBV7-3,TRBJ2-7,NA,CASSSDRDHEQYF,TGTGCCAGCAGCTCTGACAGGGATCACGAGCAGTACTTC
NA,TRBV7-9,TRBJ2-7,NA,CASSLGAYEQYF,TGTGCCAGCAGCTTAGGAGCTTACGAGCAGTACTTC
TRBD2,TRBV7-2,TRBJ2-5,NA,CATRPPGLVGETQYF,TGTGCCACCCGCCCTCCGGGACTAGTCGGTGAGACCCAGTACTTC
TRBD1,TRBV27,TRBJ1-5,NA,CASSLPPPGVSDREGNQPQHF,TGTGCCAGCAGCTTACCCCCCCCAGGGGTATCAGACAGGGAGGGCAATCAGCCCCAGCATTTT
TRBD1,TRBV5-1,TRBJ2-1,few,CASRPPGQGYNEQFF,TGCGCCAGCCGCCCCCCGGGACAGGGGTACAATGAGCAGTTCTTC
TRBD2,TRBV11-3,TRBJ2-1,NA,CASSLVGRPILSNEQFF,TGTGCCAGCAGCCTCGTCGGGAGGCCAATTCTTAGCAATGAGCAGTTCTTC
TRBD1,TRBV28,TRBJ1-1,once,CASSTTGLREAFF,TGTGCCAGCAGTACGACAGGGCTCAGGGAAGCTTTCTTT
NA,TRBV6-2/TRBV6-3,TRBJ2-2,NA,CASSYEGGGTGELFF,TGTGCCAGCAGTTACGAAGGGGGTGGGACCGGGGAGCTGTTTTTT
NA,TRBV29-1,TRBJ1-3,once,CSVGGDGNTIYF,TGCAGCGTTGGGGGAGATGGAAACACCATATATTTT
NA,TRBV5-1,TRBJ2-2,once,CASSEGVGISGLFF,TGCGCCAGCAGCGAGGGTGTCGGTATCTCAGGGCTGTTTTTT
NA,TRBV5-4,TRBJ2-6,NA,CASSSRKTVPGANVLTF,TGTGCCAGCAGCTCACGAAAAACAGTTCCTGGGGCCAACGTCCTGACTTTC
TRBD2,TRBV14,TRBJ2-3,many,CASSHAGFLSGRADTQYF,TGTGCCAGCAGCCACGCCGGGTTCCTAAGTGGGAGGGCTGATACGCAGTATTTT
NA,TRBV24-1,TRBJ1-1,NA,CATSAGGTEAFF,TGTGCCACCAGTGCGGGGGGGACTGAAGCTTTCTTT
NA,TRBV28,TRBJ2-7,NA,CASSPTSTGAYEQYF,TGTGCCAGCAGTCCCACGTCAACCGGAGCCTACGAGCAGTACTTC